The T cell receptor beta chain described here comes from a study of shared clonotypes between healthy human individuals. The V gene end was trimmed by 7 bases and the J gene end by 2 bases; junction bases not matched to a gene: 5. This CDR3 has 13 amino acids. Per germline, CDR1 SNHLY and CDR2 FYNNEI. A word on this clone: The antigen remains undetermined.

Across several immunoSEQ plates, the genomic DNA of each subset was split evenly. Sequenced by immunoSEQ multiplex PCR; TCRdb stores in-frame clones only, minus some. This sample has roughly 2,000,000 clones; 93% occur once, and the top ten carry 1.5% to 2%. Findings of the study overall: Around 5% was the fraction of naive CD4 clonotypes found shared across several donors. Naive subsets typically showed greater estimated richness than memory subsets.

The naive CD8 subset, CD45RO-negative cells positively selected for CCR7, excluded terminally differentiated effector memory CD45RA+ cells. Donors, healthy HIV-negative adults, lacked recent acute infections or vaccinations. The sequence came from a man aged 18 to 30 in good health. Some clones in this sample may be carry-over from other donors' samples. The sample comprised naive CD8+ T cells from PBMCs. The J gene is TRBJ2-7, the V gene TRBV2; the match to TRBD1 covers 7 bases. As DNA, the CDR3 is TGTGCCAGCACCCCCGGGACAGCCTACGAGCAGTACTTC. It is translated as CASTPGTAYEQYF.